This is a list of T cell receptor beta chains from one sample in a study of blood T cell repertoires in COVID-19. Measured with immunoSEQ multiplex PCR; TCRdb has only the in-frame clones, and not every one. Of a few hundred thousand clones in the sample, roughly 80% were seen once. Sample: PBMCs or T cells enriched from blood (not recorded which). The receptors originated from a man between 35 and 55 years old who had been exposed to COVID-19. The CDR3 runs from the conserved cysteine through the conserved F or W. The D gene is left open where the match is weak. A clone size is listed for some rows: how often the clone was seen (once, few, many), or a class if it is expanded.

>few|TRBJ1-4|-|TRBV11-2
CASSPRRGGNEKLFF
TGTGCCAGCAGCCCTCGAAGGGGGGGTAATGAAAAACTGTTTTTT
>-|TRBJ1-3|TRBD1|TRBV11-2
CASSSTGQGYSGNTIYF
TGTGCCAGCAGCTCCACGGGACAGGGGTATTCTGGAAACACCATATATTTT
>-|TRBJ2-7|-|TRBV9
CASSVEGQGLYEQYF
TGTGCCAGCAGCGTAGAGGGGCAGGGTCTCTACGAGCAGTACTTC
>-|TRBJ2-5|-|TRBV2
CASSEGSRFGETQYF
TGTGCCAGCAGTGAAGGGAGTCGTTTCGGGGAGACCCAGTACTTC
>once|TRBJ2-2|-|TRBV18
CASSTRQNTGELFF
TGTGCCAGCTCAACGAGACAGAACACCGGGGAGCTGTTTTTT
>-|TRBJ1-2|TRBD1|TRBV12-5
CASGQGQGIYGYTF
TGTGCTAGTGGCCAGGGACAGGGGATCTATGGCTACACCTTC
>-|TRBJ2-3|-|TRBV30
CAWRFRGGGTDTQYF
TGTGCCTGGAGATTCAGGGGTGGCGGCACAGATACGCAGTATTTT
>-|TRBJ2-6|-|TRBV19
CASRDGGSGANVLTF
TGTGCCAGTAGGGACGGGGGCTCTGGGGCCAACGTCCTGACTTTC
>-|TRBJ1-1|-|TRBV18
CASSPLQDSVNTEAFF
TGTGCCAGCTCACCTCTTCAGGACAGCGTGAACACTGAAGCTTTCTTT
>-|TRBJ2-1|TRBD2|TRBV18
CASSPLAGVRHEQFF
TGTGCCAGCTCACCACTAGCGGGAGTGAGGCATGAGCAGTTCTTC
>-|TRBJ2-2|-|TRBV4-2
CASSQADPGVGELFF
TGTGCCAGCAGCCAAGCGGATCCGGGAGTCGGGGAGCTGTTTTTT
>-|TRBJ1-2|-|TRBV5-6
CASSLGHSNYGYTF
TGTGCCAGCAGCTTGGGACACTCTAACTATGGCTACACCTTC
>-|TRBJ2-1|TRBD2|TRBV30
CAWSPGLADEQFF
TGTGCCTGGAGTCCCGGACTAGCAGATGAGCAGTTCTTC
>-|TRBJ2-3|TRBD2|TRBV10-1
CASSERRGEGTQYF
TGCGCCAGCAGTGAGCGACGAGGGGAGGGTACGCAGTATTTT
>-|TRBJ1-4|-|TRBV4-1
CASSQVVSPGEKLFF
TGCGCCAGCAGCCAAGTTGTCTCGCCAGGGGAAAAACTGTTTTTT
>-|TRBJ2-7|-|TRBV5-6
CASSTPSGVFIF
TGTGCCAGCAGCACCCCTTCAGGGGTCTTTATTTTC
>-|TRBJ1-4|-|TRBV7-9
CASSFRWMKLGGTNEKLFF
TGTGCCAGCAGCTTCCGGTGGATGAAACTGGGGGGGACTAATGAAAAACTGTTTTTT
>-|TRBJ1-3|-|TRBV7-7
CAIERGNTIYF
TGTGCTATCGAGAGGGGAAACACCATATATTTT
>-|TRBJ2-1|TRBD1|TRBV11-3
CASNLRQGNPYNEQFF
TGTGCCAGCAACCTTAGACAGGGGAACCCCTACAATGAGCAGTTCTTC
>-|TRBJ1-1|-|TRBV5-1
CASSLMEIEGGAFF
TGCGCCAGCAGCTTGATGGAGATTGAGGGTGGGGCTTTCTTT
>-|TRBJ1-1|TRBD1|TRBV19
CASTHAGTANRAFF
TGTGCCAGTACCCACGCCGGGACAGCTAACAGAGCTTTCTTT
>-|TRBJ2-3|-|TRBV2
CASSGTSGNRDTQYF
TGTGCCAGCAGTGGAACTAGTGGGAATCGGGATACGCAGTATTTT
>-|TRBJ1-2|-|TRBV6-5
CASSYSSTDYVGYTF
TGTGCCAGCAGTTACTCGTCAACAGACTATGTAGGCTACACCTTC
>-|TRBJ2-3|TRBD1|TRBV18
CASSKRDRPDTQYF
TGTGCCAGCTCAAAACGGGACAGGCCAGATACGCAGTATTTT
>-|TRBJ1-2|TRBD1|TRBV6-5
CASSRGQGAVGYTF
TGTGCCAGCAGTAGAGGACAGGGGGCTGTCGGCTACACCTTC
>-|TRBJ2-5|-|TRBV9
CASSPRQVPETQYF
TGTGCCAGCAGCCCTCGACAGGTCCCCGAGACCCAGTACTTC
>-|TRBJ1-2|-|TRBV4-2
CASSQDGGGPLGYTF
TGTGCCAGCAGCCAAGATGGGGGGGGACCCCTGGGCTACACCTTC
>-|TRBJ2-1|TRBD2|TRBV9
CASSVDTSGSTYEQFF
TGTGCCAGCAGCGTAGATACTAGCGGGAGTACCTATGAGCAGTTCTTC
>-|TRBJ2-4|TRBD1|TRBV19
CASSTQGMAKNIQYF
TGTGCCAGTAGCACACAGGGGATGGCCAAAAACATTCAGTACTTC
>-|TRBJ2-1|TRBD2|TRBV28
CASSLTPAGVYNEQFF
TGTGCCAGCAGTCTAACCCCAGCGGGAGTGTACAATGAGCAGTTCTTC
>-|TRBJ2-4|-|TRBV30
CAWSGQPINIQYF
TGTGCCTGGAGTGGGCAACCAATAAACATTCAGTACTTC
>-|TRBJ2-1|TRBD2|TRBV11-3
CASSQTSGPYNEQFF
TGTGCCAGCAGCCAGACTAGCGGCCCCTACAATGAGCAGTTCTTC
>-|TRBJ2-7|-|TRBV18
CASSPPTVSYEQYF
TGTGCCAGCTCCCCGCCCACAGTCTCCTACGAGCAGTACTTC
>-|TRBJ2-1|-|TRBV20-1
CSASRPGRGSYNEQFF
TGCAGTGCTAGTAGGCCGGGCAGGGGCTCCTACAATGAGCAGTTCTTC
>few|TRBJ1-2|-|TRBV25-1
CASNDRSEGYTF
TGTGCCAGCAATGACAGGTCCGAAGGCTACACCTTC
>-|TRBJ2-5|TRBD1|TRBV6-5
CASSPRQGVVETQYF
TGTGCCAGCAGTCCTAGACAGGGTGTCGTGGAGACCCAGTACTTC
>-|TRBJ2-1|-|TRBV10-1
CASGVYNEQFF
TGCGCCAGCGGAGTCTACAATGAGCAGTTCTTC
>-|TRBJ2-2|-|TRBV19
CASTLTRDTGELFF
TGTGCCAGTACCCTTACTCGCGACACCGGGGAGCTGTTTTTT
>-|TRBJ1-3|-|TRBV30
CAWRTRDLYFGNTIYF
TGTGCCTGGAGAACCAGGGATTTGTATTTTGGAAACACCATATATTTT
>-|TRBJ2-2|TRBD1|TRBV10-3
CAINGGQRNTGELFF
TGTGCCATCAATGGGGGACAGAGGAACACCGGGGAGCTGTTTTTT
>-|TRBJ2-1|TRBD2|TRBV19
CASNSGLTSELERYNEQFF
TGTGCCAGTAACTCCGGGCTGACTAGCGAGTTGGAGAGATACAATGAGCAGTTCTTC
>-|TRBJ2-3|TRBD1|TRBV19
CASKSGQGATDTQYF
TGTGCCAGTAAGTCGGGACAGGGGGCAACAGATACGCAGTATTTT
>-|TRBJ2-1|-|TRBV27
CASSLWADSYNEQFF
TGTGCCAGCAGTTTATGGGCCGACTCCTACAATGAGCAGTTCTTC
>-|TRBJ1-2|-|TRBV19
CASSPAQQSSYGYTF
TGTGCCAGTAGTCCCGCCCAACAATCAAGCTATGGCTACACCTTC
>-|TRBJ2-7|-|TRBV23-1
CASSVGTSPYEQYF
TGCGCCAGCAGTGTTGGGACTTCTCCCTACGAGCAGTACTTC
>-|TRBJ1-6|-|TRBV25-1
CASSDWRALLLGSPLHF
TGTGCCAGCAGTGATTGGCGGGCGCTTTTATTAGGTTCACCCCTCCACTTT